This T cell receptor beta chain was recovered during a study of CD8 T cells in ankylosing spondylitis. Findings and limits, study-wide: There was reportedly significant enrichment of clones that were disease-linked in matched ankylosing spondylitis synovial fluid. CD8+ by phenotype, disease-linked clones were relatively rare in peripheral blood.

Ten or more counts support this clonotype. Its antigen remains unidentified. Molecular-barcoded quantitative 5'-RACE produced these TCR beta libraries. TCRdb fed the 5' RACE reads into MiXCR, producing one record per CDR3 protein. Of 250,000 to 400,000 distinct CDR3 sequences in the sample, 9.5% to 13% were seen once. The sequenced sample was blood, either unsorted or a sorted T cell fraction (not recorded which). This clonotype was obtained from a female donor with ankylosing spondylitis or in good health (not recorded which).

The CDR3 region has the DNA TGCAGTGCTAGAGAAATGGGTAACGCCCAGGTTTACGGCTACACCTTC. Amino acid sequence: CSAREMGNAQVYGYTF. The chain couples TRBV20-1 to TRBJ1-2; unclear D gene. Germline-derived CDR1 and CDR2 are DFQATT and SNEGSKA (reference sequence). Between the trimmed V and J ends, which lost 0 bases and 8 bases, there was a span of 22 bases. The CDR3 has 16 residues.